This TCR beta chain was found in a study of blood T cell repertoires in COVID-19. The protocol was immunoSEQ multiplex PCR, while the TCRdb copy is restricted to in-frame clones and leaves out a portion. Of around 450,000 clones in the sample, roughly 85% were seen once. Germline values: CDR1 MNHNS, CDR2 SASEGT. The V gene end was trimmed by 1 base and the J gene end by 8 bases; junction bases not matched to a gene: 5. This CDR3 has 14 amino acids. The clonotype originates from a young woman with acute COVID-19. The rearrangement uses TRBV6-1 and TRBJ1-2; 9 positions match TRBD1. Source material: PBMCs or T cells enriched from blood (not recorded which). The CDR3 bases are TGTGCCAGCAGTGAAGTGGGACAGGGAGGCGGCTACACCTTC. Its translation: CASSEVGQGGGYTF.